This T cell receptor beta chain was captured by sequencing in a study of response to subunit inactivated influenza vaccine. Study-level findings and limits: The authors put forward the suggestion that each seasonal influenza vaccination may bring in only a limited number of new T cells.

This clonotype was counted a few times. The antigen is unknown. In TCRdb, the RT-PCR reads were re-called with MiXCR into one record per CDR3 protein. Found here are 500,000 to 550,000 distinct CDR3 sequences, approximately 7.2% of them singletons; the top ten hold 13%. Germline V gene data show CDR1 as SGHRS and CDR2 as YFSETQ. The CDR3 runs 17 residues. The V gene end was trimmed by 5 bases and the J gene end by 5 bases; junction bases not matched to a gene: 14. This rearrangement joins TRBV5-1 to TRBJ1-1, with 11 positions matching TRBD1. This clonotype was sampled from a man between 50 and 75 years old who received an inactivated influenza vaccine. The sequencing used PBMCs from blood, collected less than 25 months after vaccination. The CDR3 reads CASSAGTGGREGTEAFF. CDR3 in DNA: TGCGCCAGCAGTGCAGGGACAGGGGGTCGAGAGGGGACTGAAGCTTTCTTT.